This paragraph reports one T cell receptor (beta chain). Its antigen remains unknown. Assay: immunoSEQ multiplex PCR; the TCRdb copy retains only in-frame clones and omits some. The data contain about 110,000 clones, 87% of them singletons. These data are taken from a study of graft-versus-host responses after intestinal transplantation. V gave up 4 bases and J gave up 4 bases, with 17 bases separating them. The CDR3 is 15 amino acids. Germline assignment: CDR1 MNHNS and CDR2 SASEGT. The TCR originated in a human donor who was the organ donor for an intestinal transplant. The starting material was unstimulated CD4+ T cells sorted from spleen or lymph node cells, obtained before transplant. The chain has TRBV6-1 and TRBJ2-7, with a weak D call TRBD2 (5 bases). The CDR3 protein is CASSGGSETLYEQYF. In DNA form, the CDR3 reads TGTGCCAGCAGTGGAGGGAGCGAAACTTTATACGAGCAGTACTTC.